A selection of T cell receptor beta chains follows, all from one sample in a study of cytomegalovirus exposure and HLA in healthy donors. Clones were sequenced by immunoSEQ multiplex PCR, and TCRdb holds only the in-frame ones, with some missing. The sample gives tens of thousands of clones, approximately 95% of which show up once; approximately 3.5% is in the top ten. Input material: PBMCs. Receptors originate from a woman under 30 in good health and CMV-seropositive. Both conserved end residues are trimmed from each CDR3. The order of the fields is V gene, J gene, CDR3 protein.

>TRBV9|TRBJ1-1
ASSPRQGGNTEAF
>TRBV6-6|TRBJ1-2
ASSYSGQVHLLDT
>TRBV20-1|TRBJ1-1
SVGVTEAF
>TRBV28|TRBJ1-5
ASSYPRGGQPQH
>TRBV19|TRBJ2-1
ASSIKLAGLGSYNEQF
>TRBV6-1|TRBJ1-2
ASRISGGGYT
>TRBV9|TRBJ2-3
ASSVGATDTQY
>TRBV11-1|TRBJ2-7
ASSLGRTGTTYEQY
>TRBV6-6|TRBJ2-1
ASSPRRVGYNEQF
>TRBV10-3|TRBJ2-3
AISVTSGGPDTQY
>TRBV7-5|TRBJ2-1
ARSPGPSGIYNEQF
>TRBV9|TRBJ2-1
ASSTGQGRFGEQF
>TRBV6-5|TRBJ1-2
ASSYRGYGYT
>TRBV6-5|TRBJ2-1
ASTGPSREQF
>TRBV10-3|TRBJ1-2
AISSQGIHGYT
>TRBV28|TRBJ2-5
ASSLLLAGTETQY
>TRBV15|TRBJ2-1
ATSSRLAAGNEQF
>TRBV27|TRBJ1-3
ASSYLDRSKGNSGNTIY
>TRBV7-2|TRBJ2-4
ASSLTGTGGYIQY
>TRBV5-4|TRBJ1-2
ASSVPQGVEGYT
>TRBV4-1|TRBJ2-1
ASSQENTVNEQF
>TRBV7-3|TRBJ2-2
ASSLTPGLTNTGELF
>TRBV5-4|TRBJ1-1
ASRGGGRATEAF
>TRBV11-3|TRBJ1-2
ASSLFGQGVQTGGYT
>TRBV2|TRBJ2-2
ASREGSGATGELF
>TRBV19|TRBJ2-7
ASSIGRDADEQY
>TRBV28|TRBJ1-3
ASNLQGSPGNTIY
>TRBV6-5|TRBJ1-2
ASSPRQTEYYGYT
>TRBV4-1|TRBJ2-2
ASSQVGTRTGELF
>TRBV7-9|TRBJ1-1
ASSLYGTEAF
>TRBV30|TRBJ2-5
AWSRLLGLAVQETQY
>TRBV7-9|TRBJ1-1
ASTMGTNTEAF
>TRBV18|TRBJ2-3
ASSIRRGLTLTTDTQY
>TRBV11-2|TRBJ2-3
ASSLQNTQAATDTQY
>TRBV5-1|TRBJ1-1
ASSLEMYGNEAF
>TRBV10-3|TRBJ2-3
AISEDRGGTDTQY
>TRBV27|TRBJ1-1
ASSRARGYTEAF
>TRBV2|TRBJ2-1
ASRGDLAVRNNEQF
>TRBV28|TRBJ1-4
ASSSLGQGIWNEKLF
>TRBV5-8|TRBJ1-6
ASSSFNSGGINSPLH
>TRBV10-3|TRBJ1-1
AIRFRDSYTEAF